The 14 T cell receptor beta chains listed next were all sequenced from one sample in a study of T cell responses to AZD1222 COVID-19 vaccine. Clones were sequenced by immunoSEQ multiplex PCR, and TCRdb holds only the in-frame ones, with some missing. The sample carries roughly 100,000 clones, nearly 90% recorded once. The sample in question was peripheral blood, obtained on day 0 of AZD1222 vaccination. Every receptor here comes from an adult in good health.

V and J are TRBV6-5 and TRBJ2-3; 9 bases are a match to TRBD2. J gave up 6 bases and V 2 bases, and 9 bases lay outside the gene matches. CDR1 is MNHEY, CDR2 SVGAGI, per germline. The CDR3 is 16 residues long. The CDR3 spells CASSYEAGGPYDTQYF. DNA for the CDR3: TGTGCCAGCAGTTACGAGGCGGGAGGGCCTTATGATACGCAGTATTTT.

The V call is TRBV11-1, the J call TRBJ1-1; D not resolved. The CDR3 extends over 13 amino acids. The germline gives CDR1 SGHAT, CDR2 FQDESV (reference sequence). The V end lost 2 bases, the J end lost 1 base, and 5 bases lay between the germline ends. DNA of the CDR3: TGTGCCAGCAGCTTACAGGAGAACACTGAAGCTTTCTTT. Amino acid sequence: CASSLQENTEAFF. Based on the CDR3 plus reference TRBV11-1 and TRBJ1-1, the full variable domain is EAEVAQSPRYKITEKSQAVAFWCDPISGHATLYWYRQILGQGPELLVQFQDESVVDDSQLPKDRFSAERLKGVDSTLKIQPAELGDSAMYLCASSLQENTEAFFGQGTRLTVV.

The chain links TRBV9 to TRBJ2-7, with 8 bases matching TRBD1. Trimming removed 0 bases from V and 3 bases from J; junction bases left unmatched: 8. Per germline, CDR1 SGDLS and CDR2 YYNGEE. CDR3 length equals 16 residues. The CDR3 nucleotides are TGTGCCAGCAGCGTAGCTGGGGGCAGGGGGCTCTACGAGCAGTACTTC. It encodes CASSVAGGRGLYEQYF.

The genes are TRBV28 and TRBJ1-1, with D perhaps TRBD1 (5 bases). The CDR3 runs to 15 residues. The V gene lost 3 bases and the J gene lost 8 bases, with 19 bases spanning the gap. Germline V lookup: CDR1 MDHEN, CDR2 SYDVKM. Here the CDR3 DNA reads TGTGCCAGCAGTTTCGGCATAGTCGAGGGGCCGGAAGCTTTCTTT. Translation: CASSFGIVEGPEAFF.

J is TRBJ1-2 and V is TRBV4-1, with 7 bases matching TRBD1. The junction had 12 bases not matched to a gene; V was cut back by 3 bases and J by 8 bases. From germline, CDR1 is MGHRA and CDR2 YSYEKL. This CDR3 contains 15 residues. CDR3 DNA sequence: TGCGCCAGCAGCCAGGGAAGACAGGGAATGGGCGGCTACACCTTC. As protein: CASSQGRQGMGGYTF.

V and J are TRBV7-8 and TRBJ2-2, with TRBD2 matching 7 bases. Germline lookup yields CDR1 SGHVS and CDR2 FQNEAQ. The trim removed 0 bases at V and 5 bases at J, leaving 6 bases unmatched. This CDR3 spans 16 amino acids. The CDR3 region is CASSLAAGAGTGELFF. The CDR3 DNA sequence: TGTGCCAGCAGCTTAGCCGCGGGAGCTGGGACCGGGGAGCTGTTTTTT.

The chain employs TRBV19 and TRBJ1-2; 7 positions match TRBD1. V was pared by 3 bases and J by 4 bases, with 5 bases of the junction left unmatched. This CDR3 is built from 14 residues. Germline values: CDR1 LNHDA, CDR2 SQIVND (reference sequence). The CDR3 nucleotides read TGTGCCAGTAGTATTAGTGCAGGGGGCTATGGCTACACCTTC. It translates to CASSISAGGYGYTF.

This clone showed up just a few times. The J gene is TRBJ1-2, the V gene TRBV19, with D perhaps TRBD1 (5 bases). This CDR3 is built from 15 residues. With 7 bases removed from V and 5 bases from J, the gap between germline ends came to 20 bases. Germline-derived CDR1 and CDR2 are LNHDA and SQIVND (reference sequence). The CDR3 protein is CASNGGVGRIYGYTF. The CDR3 DNA reads TGTGCCAGTAATGGGGGTGTGGGACGGATTTATGGCTACACCTTC.

The chain carries TRBV5-6 and TRBJ1-2; D possibly corresponds to TRBD1 (5 bases). Per the germline V gene, CDR1 is SGHDT and CDR2 is YYEEEE. This CDR3 is 12 amino acids long. The V end lost 4 bases, the J end lost 2 bases, and 6 bases lay between the germline ends. This CDR3 reads CASSRDNYGYTF. In DNA form, the CDR3 reads TGTGCCAGCAGCCGGGACAACTATGGCTACACCTTC.

This chain connects TRBV19 to TRBJ1-5; D may be TRBD1 (5 bases). CDR1 is LNHDA and CDR2 is SQIVND in the germline V gene (reference sequence). V lost 7 bases and J 0 bases, leaving 16 bases between the germline ends. The CDR3 totals 16 residues. CDR3 residues: CASNKGGAPSNQPQHF. The CDR3 DNA sequence: TGTGCCAGTAATAAGGGAGGGGCCCCTAGCAATCAGCCCCAGCATTTT.

There are a few counts of this clone. The chain has TRBV4-1 and TRBJ1-2; D remains ambiguous. CDR1 and CDR2 from the germline V gene are MGHRA and YSYEKL. With 1 base removed from V and 3 bases from J, the gap between germline ends came to 9 bases. The CDR3 spans 14 residues. CDR3 protein: CASSQVNSYYGYTF. The CDR3 DNA sequence: TGCGCCAGCAGCCAAGTAAATTCCTACTATGGCTACACCTTC.

The gene calls are TRBV7-3 and TRBJ2-7; possibly TRBD2 for D (6 bases). The V and J ends lost 5 bases and 6 bases respectively, with 20 bases between them. Germline assignment: CDR1 SGHTA and CDR2 FQGTGA. The CDR3 spans 15 residues. CDR3 sequence reads: CASSPQGRGLAEQYF. The CDR3 DNA is TGTGCCAGCAGCCCCCAGGGACGGGGGTTAGCCGAGCAGTACTTC.

The chain combines TRBV4-2 with TRBJ2-5, with 8 bases that match TRBD2. CDR3 size: 16 residues. V was clipped by 0 bases and J by 4 bases; unmatched bases: 7. Germline V lookup: CDR1 LGHNA, CDR2 YNFKEQ. CDR3 coding DNA: TGTGCCAGCAGCCAAGAGGGGCGGGAGGCTCCAGAGACCCAGTACTTC. This gives the protein CASSQEGREAPETQYF.

J is TRBJ1-2 and V is TRBV29-1; D is possibly TRBD1 (6 bases). Trimming cost V 3 bases and J 5 bases, with 13 bases left between them. Germline CDR1 and CDR2: SQVTM and ANQGSEA. This CDR3 comprises 13 residues. CDR3 in amino acids: CSVEGGRKYGYTF. In DNA, the CDR3 is TGCAGCGTTGAGGGGGGGCGAAAGTATGGCTACACCTTC. The whole variable domain, filled in from reference TRBV29-1 and TRBJ1-2, reads SAVISQKPSRDICQRGTSLTIQCQVDSQVTMMFWYRQQPGQSLTLIATANQGSEATYESGFVIDKFPISRPNLTFSTLTVSNMSPEDSSIYLCSVEGGRKYGYTFGSGTRLTVV.